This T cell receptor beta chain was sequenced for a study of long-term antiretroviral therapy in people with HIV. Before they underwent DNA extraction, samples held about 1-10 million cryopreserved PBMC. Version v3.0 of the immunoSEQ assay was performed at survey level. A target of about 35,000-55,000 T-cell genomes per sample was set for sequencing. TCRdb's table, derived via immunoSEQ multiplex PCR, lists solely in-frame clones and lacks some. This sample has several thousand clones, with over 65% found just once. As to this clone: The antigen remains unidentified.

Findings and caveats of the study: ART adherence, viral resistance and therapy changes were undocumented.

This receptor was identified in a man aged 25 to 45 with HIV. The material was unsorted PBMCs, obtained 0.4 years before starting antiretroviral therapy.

CDR3 DNA: TGTGCCAGCAGCCCGCCGACAGGGGATTACGAGCAGTACTTC. This sequence encodes CASSPPTGDYEQYF. The chain employs TRBV4-2 and TRBJ2-7, with 8 bases fitting TRBD1. There are 14 residues in the CDR3. V dropped 4 bases and J dropped 4; count of bases not matched to a gene: 6. CDR1 LGHNA and CDR2 YNFKEQ come from the germline V gene.